This TCR beta chain was recorded in a study of blood T cell repertoires in COVID-19. In the study overall: Sites in the United States, Italy and Spain provided acute and convalescent COVID-19 samples.

Participant-reported clinical history was the basis for cohort assignment. In the study's own analysis: The authors estimated nucleated cell counts from reference gene primer amplification. Sequenced by immunoSEQ multiplex PCR; TCRdb stores in-frame clones only, minus some. D and trimming come from the DNA, and the V and J calls and clone size come from that table. The sample yields 150,000 to 200,000 clones, 70% to 85% seen once. The sequenced sample was PBMCs or T cells enriched from blood (not recorded which). The clonotype comes from a woman in her fifties or sixties who had recovered from COVID-19.

The CDR3 loop is CASSQGGGLAEYNEQFF. The CDR3 DNA reads TGTGCCAGCAGTCAGGGGGGGGGACTAGCGGAGTACAATGAGCAGTTCTTC. The V gene is TRBV28, the J gene TRBJ2-1, with 11 bases aligning to TRBD2. The CDR3 consists of 17 residues. CDR1 is MDHEN and CDR2 is SYDVKM in the germline V gene. The trim removed 5 bases at V and 4 bases at J, leaving 10 bases unmatched.